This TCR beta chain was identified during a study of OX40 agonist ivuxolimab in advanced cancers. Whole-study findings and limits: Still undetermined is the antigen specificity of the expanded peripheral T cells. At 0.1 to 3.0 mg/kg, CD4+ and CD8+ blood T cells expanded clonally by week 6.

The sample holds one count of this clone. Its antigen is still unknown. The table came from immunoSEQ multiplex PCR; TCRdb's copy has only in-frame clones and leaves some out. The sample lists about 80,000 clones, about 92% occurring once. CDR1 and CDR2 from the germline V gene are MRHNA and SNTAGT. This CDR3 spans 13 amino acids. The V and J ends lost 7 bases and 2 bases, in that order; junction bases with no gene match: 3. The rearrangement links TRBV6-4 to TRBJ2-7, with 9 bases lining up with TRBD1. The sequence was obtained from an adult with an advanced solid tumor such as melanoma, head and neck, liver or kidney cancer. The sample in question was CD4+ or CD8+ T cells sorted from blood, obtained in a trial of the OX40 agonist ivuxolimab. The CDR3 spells CASTGDRAYEQYF. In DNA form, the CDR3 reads TGTGCCAGCACCGGGGACAGGGCCTACGAGCAGTACTTC.